This TCR beta chain comes out of a study of metastatic and nonmetastatic thyroid tumors. Overall study context: For malignant and benign thyroid patients, tumor or nodule tissue and blood were the sources whose repertoires were compared.

The entire patient cohort was treatment-naive prior to thyroid surgery. The CDR3 consists of 18 residues. V was pared by 5 bases and J by 1 base, with 13 bases of the junction left unmatched. Germline V gene lookup returns CDR1 SGHAT and CDR2 FQNNGV. Per the authors' pipeline: A papillary thyroid cancer distant-metastasis classifier was built from CDR3 differences across clinicopathological groups. TCRdb called clones again from the PCR reads with MiXCR. TCRdb's processing, not the study's, gives the V and J calls here. The sample carries some 35,000 clones, 35% to 45% recorded once. The origin of this receptor is a female donor with papillary thyroid cancer or a benign thyroid nodule (not recorded which). Some clones in this sample may be carry-over from other donors' samples. The rearrangement links TRBV11-2 to TRBJ2-1; 8 bases are a match to TRBD1. Sequencing used tumor tissue. In DNA, the CDR3 is TGTGCCAGCAGCCCTGACTCTGGACAGGGAGGTTCCTACAATGAGCAGTTCTTC. Translating it yields CASSPDSGQGGSYNEQFF.